One and the same sample provided the 19 T cell receptor beta chains below, sequenced in a study of control samples from healthy donors and cancer patients. Sequenced by immunoSEQ multiplex PCR; TCRdb stores in-frame clones only, minus some. The data contain approximately 190,000 clones, about 91% of them seen just once; the ten biggest clones take up less than 2%. Material for sequencing was blood. The receptors shown here come from a man aged 25 to 45 in good health.

The V call is TRBV6-5, the J call TRBJ2-2, with D unclear. The CDR3 has 16 amino acids. Germline V CDR1 and CDR2: MNHEY, SVGAGI. The ends were cut back, 0 bases at V and 3 bases at J, with 11 bases in the middle. The CDR3 DNA reads TGTGCCAGCAGTTACTCGGTTACGCTCCACACCGGGGAGCTGTTTTTT. Translating it yields CASSYSVTLHTGELFF.

The chain employs TRBV19 and TRBJ1-2; D gene unclear. V was cut by 4 bases and J by 3 bases, with 21 bases left in between. In germline, CDR1 is LNHDA, CDR2 SQIVND (reference sequence). The CDR3 is 17 residues long. Here the CDR3 reads CASSTGQAYYMDYGYTF. The DNA of the CDR3 is TGTGCCAGTAGTACCGGTCAGGCGTATTATATGGACTATGGCTACACCTTC. The full variable domain, its missing parts supplied by reference TRBV19 and TRBJ1-2, is DGGITQSPKYLFRKEGQNVTLSCEQNLNHDAMYWYRQDPGQGLRLIYYSQIVNDFQKGDIAEGYSVSREKKESFPLTVTSAQKNPTAFYLCASSTGQAYYMDYGYTFGSGTRLTVV.

The rearrangement joins TRBV29-1 to TRBJ1-5; a possible D gene is TRBD1 (6 bases). This CDR3 has 13 amino acids. Trimming took off 7 bases at V and 5 bases at J, with 15 bases between the two ends. In germline, CDR1 is SQVTM, CDR2 ANQGSEA. CDR3 in amino acids: CSAHRVSDQPQHF. The CDR3 nucleotides read TGCAGCGCGCACAGGGTTTCGGATCAGCCCCAGCATTTT.

V is TRBV7-6 and J is TRBJ2-1; 7 bases match TRBD1. CDR3 size: 13 residues. The trim removed 10 bases at V and 9 bases at J, leaving 12 bases unmatched. Germline V CDR1 and CDR2: SGHVS, FNYEAQ. CDR3 sequence reads: CATSRDRVGEQFF. CDR3 nucleotide sequence: TGTGCCACCTCCCGAGACAGGGTCGGTGAGCAGTTCTTC.

V is TRBV23-1 and J is TRBJ2-4; TRBD1 agrees at 9 bases. TRBV23-1 is classed as an ORF, of uncertain function. The CDR3 contains 19 residues. With 4 bases clipped from V and 1 base from J, the junction kept 14 bases outside the gene matches. The CDR3 region has the DNA TGCGCCAGCAGTCCATTTGGCCAGGGACAGGGCCTGGCCAAAAACATTCAGTACTTC. Encoded protein: CASSPFGQGQGLAKNIQYF.

The V call is TRBV11-2, the J call TRBJ1-1, with unresolved D. Trimming took off 2 bases at V and 0 bases at J, with 10 bases between the two ends. The CDR3 extends over 15 amino acids. Germline CDR1 is SGHAT and CDR2 is FQNNGV. The CDR3 nucleotides are TGTGCCAGCAGCTTAACCGGACGGCTGAACACTGAAGCTTTCTTT. It yields the protein CASSLTGRLNTEAFF.

The chain combines TRBV19 with TRBJ2-3; 7 bases align to TRBD1. The trim removed 5 bases at V and 1 base at J, leaving 9 bases unmatched. The CDR3 consists of 16 residues. Germline V gene sequence: CDR1 LNHDA, CDR2 SQIVND (reference sequence). CDR3 sequence: CASSPTTGRGTDTQYF. In nucleotides, the CDR3 is TGTGCCAGTAGTCCAACGACAGGGCGAGGCACAGATACGCAGTATTTT.

V usage is TRBV11-2 and J usage is TRBJ2-1; D is tentatively TRBD1 or TRBD2 (6 bases each). This CDR3 comprises 14 residues. Germline-derived CDR1 and CDR2 are SGHAT and FQNNGV. Deletions cut 5 bases from V and 9 bases from J, with 17 bases between. Here the CDR3 reads CASSRPREGGEQFF. DNA of the CDR3: TGTGCCAGCAGCCGTCCCCGTGAGGGGGGTGAGCAGTTCTTC.

The V call is TRBV12-3 or TRBV12-4, the J call TRBJ2-7, with TRBD1 identical over 7 bases. The CDR3 sequence is 12 residues long. The J segment lost 3 bases and the V segment lost 6 bases, leaving 2 bases of the junction unmatched. The CDR3 DNA sequence: TGTGCCAGCAGGAGACAGGGCTACGAGCAGTACTTC. This gives the protein CASRRQGYEQYF.

This sequence joins TRBV2 and TRBJ1-2, with D perhaps matching TRBD1 (5 bases). The CDR3 has 13 residues. The germline V gene encodes CDR1 SNHLY and CDR2 FYNNEI. V was trimmed by 5 bases and J by 4 bases, leaving 11 bases between them. DNA of the CDR3: TGTGCCAGCAGTTCGGGACGGATCTATGGCTACACCTTC. Translation: CASSSGRIYGYTF.

The rearrangement links TRBV27 to TRBJ1-2; the match to TRBD1 covers 8 bases. The V and J ends lost 6 bases and 0 bases, in that order; junction bases with no gene match: 6. The CDR3 is 15 amino acids. Germline assignment: CDR1 MNHEY and CDR2 SMNVEV (reference sequence). The CDR3 protein is CASRPPGQANYGYTF. For the CDR3, the DNA is TGTGCCAGCAGACCTCCGGGACAGGCTAACTATGGCTACACCTTC.

This chain uses TRBV6-5 with TRBJ2-3, with D uncertain. The ends were cut back, 5 bases at V and 6 bases at J, with 12 bases in the middle. Germline V lookup: CDR1 MNHEY, CDR2 SVGAGI. The CDR3 is 13 residues long. This chain's CDR3 is CASSPGSADTQYF. For the CDR3, the DNA is TGTGCCAGCAGTCCCGGGTCGGCGGATACGCAGTATTTT.

The V call is TRBV4-1, the J call TRBJ2-7; 7 nucleotides match TRBD1. The CDR3 has 18 amino acids. Unmatched junction bases numbered 12, after V lost 0 bases and J lost 1 base. The V gene's germline CDR1 is MGHRA and CDR2 YSYEKL. CDR3 in amino acids: CASSQETTWQGDSYEQYF. In nucleotides, the CDR3 is TGCGCCAGCAGCCAAGAGACCACATGGCAGGGGGATTCCTACGAGCAGTACTTC.

The V gene is TRBV13, the J gene TRBJ2-7, with D perhaps matching TRBD2 (6 bases). Germline CDR1 PRHDT, CDR2 FYEKMQ (reference sequence). V was trimmed by 1 base and J by 2 bases, leaving 6 bases between them. The CDR3 contains 13 residues. The DNA for the CDR3 is TGTGCCAGCAGCTTAGCGGGGGCCTACGAGCAGTACTTC. Amino acid sequence: CASSLAGAYEQYF.

The chain links TRBV19 to TRBJ2-7, with D unresolved. There are 13 residues in the CDR3. CDR1 and CDR2 (germline): LNHDA, SQIVND (reference sequence). Trimming left V 8 bases short and J 2 bases short, with 13 bases between. In DNA, the CDR3 is TGTGCCAGTGGCGGCCGGAATACCTACGAGCAGTACTTC. Translated: CASGGRNTYEQYF. The complete variable domain, with remaining parts taken from reference TRBV19 and TRBJ2-7, reads DGGITQSPKYLFRKEGQNVTLSCEQNLNHDAMYWYRQDPGQGLRLIYYSQIVNDFQKGDIAEGYSVSREKKESFPLTVTSAQKNPTAFYLCASGGRNTYEQYFGPGTRLTVT.

The chain combines TRBV5-1 with TRBJ1-2; TRBD1 matches at 12 bases. The CDR3 is 13 residues long. J lost 6 bases, V lost 5 bases, and 2 bases had no gene match. Germline V gene sequence: CDR1 SGHRS, CDR2 YFSETQ. The CDR3: CASRGTGGDGYTF. For the CDR3, the DNA is TGCGCCAGCAGGGGGACAGGGGGCGATGGCTACACCTTC.

This chain uses TRBV7-6 with TRBJ1-3; D unclear. Between the trimmed V and J ends, which lost 4 bases and 0 bases, there was a span of 13 bases. CDR3 length equals 16 residues. Germline CDR1 is SGHVS and CDR2 is FNYEAQ. CDR3 in DNA: TGTGCCAGCAGCTCAATGGGAGGGAACTCTGGAAACACCATATATTTT. This codes for CASSSMGGNSGNTIYF. The full variable domain, completed using reference TRBV7-6 and TRBJ1-3, is GAGVSQSPRYKVTKRGQDVALRCDPISGHVSLYWYRQALGQGPEFLTYFNYEAQQDKSGLPNDRFSAERPEGSISTLTIQRTEQRDSAMYRCASSSMGGNSGNTIYFGEGSWLTVV.

In the case of this clone: This CDR3 is also generated by other DNA sequences in the sample. CDR3 coding DNA: TGCGCCAGCAGCTCGAATTACGAGCAGTACTTC. Residues: CASSSNYEQYF. V gene TRBV5-1 combines with J gene TRBJ2-7; no clear D. The CDR3 has 11 residues. V was trimmed by 3 bases and J by 4 bases, leaving 5 bases between them. Germline V lookup: CDR1 SGHRS, CDR2 YFSETQ.

V gene TRBV15 combines with J gene TRBJ2-1; no firm D call. Deletions cut 0 bases from V and 0 bases from J, with 9 bases between. Germline V lookup: CDR1 LNHNV, CDR2 YYDKDF (reference sequence). This CDR3 spans 16 amino acids. The CDR3 region is CATSRDVRSSYNEQFF. DNA of the CDR3: TGTGCCACCAGCAGAGATGTTAGGAGCTCCTACAATGAGCAGTTCTTC.